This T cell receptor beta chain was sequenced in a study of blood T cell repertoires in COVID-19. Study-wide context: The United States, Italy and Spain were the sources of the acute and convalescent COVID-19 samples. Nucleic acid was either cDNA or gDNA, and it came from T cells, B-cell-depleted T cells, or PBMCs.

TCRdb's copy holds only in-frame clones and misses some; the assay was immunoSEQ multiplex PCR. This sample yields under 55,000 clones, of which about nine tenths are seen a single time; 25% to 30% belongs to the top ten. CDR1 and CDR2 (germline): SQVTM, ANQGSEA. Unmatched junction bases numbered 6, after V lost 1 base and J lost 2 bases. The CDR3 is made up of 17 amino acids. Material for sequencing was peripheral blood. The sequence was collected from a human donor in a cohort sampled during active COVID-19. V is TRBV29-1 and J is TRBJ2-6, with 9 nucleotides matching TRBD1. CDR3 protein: CSVEALTGGAGANVLTF. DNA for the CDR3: TGCAGCGTTGAAGCCCTGACAGGGGGGGCTGGGGCCAACGTCCTGACTTTC. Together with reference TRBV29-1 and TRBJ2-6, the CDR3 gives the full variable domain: SAVISQKPSRDICQRGTSLTIQCQVDSQVTMMFWYRQQPGQSLTLIATANQGSEATYESGFVIDKFPISRPNLTFSTLTVSNMSPEDSSIYLCSVEALTGGAGANVLTFGAGSRLTVL.